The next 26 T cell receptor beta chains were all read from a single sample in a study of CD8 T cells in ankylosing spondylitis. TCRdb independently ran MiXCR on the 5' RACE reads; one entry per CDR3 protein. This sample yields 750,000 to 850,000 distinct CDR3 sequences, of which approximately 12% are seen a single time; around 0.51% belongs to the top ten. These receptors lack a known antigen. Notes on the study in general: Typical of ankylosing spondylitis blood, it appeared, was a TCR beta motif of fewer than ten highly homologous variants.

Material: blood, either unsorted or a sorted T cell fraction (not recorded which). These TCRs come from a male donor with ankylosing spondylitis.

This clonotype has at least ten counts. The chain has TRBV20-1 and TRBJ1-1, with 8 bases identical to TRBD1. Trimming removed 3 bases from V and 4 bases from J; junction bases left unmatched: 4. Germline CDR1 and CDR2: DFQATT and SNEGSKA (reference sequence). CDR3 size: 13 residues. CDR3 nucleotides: TGCAGTGCTAGGGGACAGGAGGGCACTGAAGCTTTCTTT. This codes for CSARGQEGTEAFF.

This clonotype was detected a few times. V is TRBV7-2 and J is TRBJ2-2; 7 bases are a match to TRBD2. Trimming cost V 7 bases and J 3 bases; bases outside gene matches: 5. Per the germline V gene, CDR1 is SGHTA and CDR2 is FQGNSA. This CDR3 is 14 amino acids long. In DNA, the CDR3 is TGTGCCAGCAAGCGGGACTCTCACACCGGGGAGCTGTTTTTT. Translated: CASKRDSHTGELFF. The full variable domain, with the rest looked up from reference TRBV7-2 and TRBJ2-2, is GAGVSQSPSNKVTEKGKDVELRCDPISGHTALYWYRQSLGQGLEFLIYFQGNSAPDKSGLPSDRFSAERTGGSVSTLTIQRTQQEDSAVYLCASKRDSHTGELFFGEGSRLTVL.

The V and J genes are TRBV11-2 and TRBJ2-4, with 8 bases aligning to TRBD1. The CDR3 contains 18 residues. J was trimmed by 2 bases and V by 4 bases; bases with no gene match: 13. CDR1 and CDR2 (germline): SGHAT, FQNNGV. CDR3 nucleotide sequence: TGTGCCAGCAGCTCCCGACAGGGGTATTATCAATCCAAAAACATTCAGTACTTC. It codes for CASSSRQGYYQSKNIQYF.

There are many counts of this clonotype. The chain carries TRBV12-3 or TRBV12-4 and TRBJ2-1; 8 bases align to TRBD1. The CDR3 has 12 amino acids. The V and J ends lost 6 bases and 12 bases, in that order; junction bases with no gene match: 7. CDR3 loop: CASRDRVSGQFF. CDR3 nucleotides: TGTGCCAGCAGGGACAGGGTATCTGGGCAGTTCTTC.

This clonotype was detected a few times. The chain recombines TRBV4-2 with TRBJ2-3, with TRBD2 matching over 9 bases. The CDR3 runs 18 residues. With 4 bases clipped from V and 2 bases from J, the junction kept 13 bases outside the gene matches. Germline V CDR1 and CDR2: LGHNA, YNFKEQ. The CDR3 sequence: CASSPQRGSGGSTDTQYF. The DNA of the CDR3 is TGTGCCAGCAGCCCCCAAAGGGGAAGCGGGGGGTCCACAGATACGCAGTATTTT.

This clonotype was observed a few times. The CDR3 loop reads CASSRVNEKLFF. The DNA of the CDR3 is TGTGCCAGCAGCAGGGTTAATGAAAAACTGTTTTTT. V and J are TRBV4-2 and TRBJ1-4; no firm D call. The germline V and J ends were trimmed by 5 bases and 4 bases, with 5 bases remaining between them. The CDR3 length is 12 residues. The germline gives CDR1 LGHNA, CDR2 YNFKEQ.

The CDR3 region is CATQGGNNQPQHF. CDR3 nucleotides: TGTGCCACACAGGGCGGGAACAATCAGCCCCAGCATTTT. The rearrangement uses TRBV24-1 and TRBJ1-5; the D gene is possibly TRBD1 (6 bases). Per the germline V gene, CDR1 is KGHDR and CDR2 is SFDVKD. V was cut by 10 bases and J by 3 bases, with 12 bases left in between. CDR3 length: 13 amino acids.

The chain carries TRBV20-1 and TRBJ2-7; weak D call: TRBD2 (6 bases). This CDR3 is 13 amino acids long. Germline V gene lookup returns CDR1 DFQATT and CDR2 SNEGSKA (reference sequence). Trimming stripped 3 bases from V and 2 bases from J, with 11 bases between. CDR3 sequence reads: CSASSSVTYEQYF. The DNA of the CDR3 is TGCAGTGCTAGTTCTAGCGTAACCTACGAGCAGTACTTC.

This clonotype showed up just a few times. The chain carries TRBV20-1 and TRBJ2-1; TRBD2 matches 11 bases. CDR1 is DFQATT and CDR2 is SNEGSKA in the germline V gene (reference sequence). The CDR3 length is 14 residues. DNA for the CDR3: TGCAGCGTAACACTAGCGGGAGTAGGAAATGAGCAGTTCTTC. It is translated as CSVTLAGVGNEQFF.

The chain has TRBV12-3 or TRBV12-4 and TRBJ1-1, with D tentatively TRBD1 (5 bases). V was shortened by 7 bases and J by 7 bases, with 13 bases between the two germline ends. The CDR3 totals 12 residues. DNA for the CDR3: TGTGCCAGCACCTGGGGCGGACTTGAAGCTTTCTTT. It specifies CASTWGGLEAFF.

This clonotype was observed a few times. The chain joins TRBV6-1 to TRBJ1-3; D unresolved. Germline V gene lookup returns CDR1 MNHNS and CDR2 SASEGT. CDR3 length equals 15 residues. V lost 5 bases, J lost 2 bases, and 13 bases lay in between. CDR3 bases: TGTGCCAGCAGTCCGCTGGGGAGGGCTGGAAACACCATATATTTT. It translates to CASSPLGRAGNTIYF.

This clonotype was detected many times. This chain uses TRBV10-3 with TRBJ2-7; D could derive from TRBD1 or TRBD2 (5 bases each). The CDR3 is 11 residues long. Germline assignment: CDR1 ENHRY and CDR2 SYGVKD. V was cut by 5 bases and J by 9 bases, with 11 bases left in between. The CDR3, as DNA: TGTGCCATCAGTAGAGGGGAGATGCAGTACTTC. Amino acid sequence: CAISRGEMQYF.

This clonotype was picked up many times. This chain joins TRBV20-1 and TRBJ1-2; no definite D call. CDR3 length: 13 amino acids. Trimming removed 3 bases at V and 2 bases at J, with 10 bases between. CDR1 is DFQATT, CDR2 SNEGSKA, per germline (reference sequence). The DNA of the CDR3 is TGCAGTGCTAGTAATCGGGGAAACTATGGCTACACCTTC. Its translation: CSASNRGNYGYTF.

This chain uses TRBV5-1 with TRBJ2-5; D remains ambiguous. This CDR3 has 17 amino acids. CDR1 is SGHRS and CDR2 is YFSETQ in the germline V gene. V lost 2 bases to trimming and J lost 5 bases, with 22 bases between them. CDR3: CASSFNAPGPSGETQYF. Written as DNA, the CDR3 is TGCGCCAGCAGCTTTAACGCTCCGGGTCCCTCTGGCGAGACCCAGTACTTC.

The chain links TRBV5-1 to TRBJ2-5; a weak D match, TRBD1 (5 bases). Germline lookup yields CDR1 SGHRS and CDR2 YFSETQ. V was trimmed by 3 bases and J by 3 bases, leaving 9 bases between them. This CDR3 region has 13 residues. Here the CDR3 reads CASSSQVEETQYF. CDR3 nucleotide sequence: TGCGCCAGCAGCTCACAGGTGGAAGAGACCCAGTACTTC.

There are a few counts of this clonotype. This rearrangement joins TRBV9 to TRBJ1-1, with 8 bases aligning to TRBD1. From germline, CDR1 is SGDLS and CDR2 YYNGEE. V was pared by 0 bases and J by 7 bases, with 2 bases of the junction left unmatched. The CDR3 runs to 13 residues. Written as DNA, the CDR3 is TGTGCCAGCAGCGTAGTTGACAGGGGTGAAGCTTTCTTT. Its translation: CASSVVDRGEAFF.

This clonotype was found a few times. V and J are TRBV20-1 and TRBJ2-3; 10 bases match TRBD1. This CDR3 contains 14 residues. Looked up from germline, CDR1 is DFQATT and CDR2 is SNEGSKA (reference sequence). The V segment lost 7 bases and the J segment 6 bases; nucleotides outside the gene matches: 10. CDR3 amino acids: CSVPGQGYRDTQYF. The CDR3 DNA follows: TGCAGTGTACCGGGACAGGGGTACAGGGATACGCAGTATTTT.

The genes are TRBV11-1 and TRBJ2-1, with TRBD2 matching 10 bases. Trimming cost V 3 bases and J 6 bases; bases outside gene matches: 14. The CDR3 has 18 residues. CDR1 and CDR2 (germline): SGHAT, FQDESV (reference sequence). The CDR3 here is CASSLGAWGSGRANEQFF. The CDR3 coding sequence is TGTGCCAGCAGCTTGGGGGCCTGGGGAAGCGGGAGGGCCAATGAGCAGTTCTTC.

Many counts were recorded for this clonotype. The CDR3 loop reads CSPVGQIMNTEAFF. The DNA of the CDR3 is TGCAGTCCAGTTGGACAAATAATGAACACTGAAGCTTTCTTT. This chain connects TRBV20-1 to TRBJ1-1; tentative D call: TRBD1 (5 bases). This CDR3 contains 14 residues. Per the germline V gene, CDR1 is DFQATT and CDR2 is SNEGSKA (reference sequence). The V end lost 8 bases, the J end lost 0 bases, and 16 bases lay between the germline ends.

CDR3 loop: CASSSTRDRGEKLFF. The CDR3 bases are TGTGCCAGCAGCTCGACCCGGGACAGGGGCGAAAAACTGTTTTTT. The chain couples TRBV11-1 to TRBJ1-4, with 10 nucleotides matching TRBD1. V was clipped by 4 bases and J by 8 bases; unmatched bases: 7. Germline V gene sequence: CDR1 SGHAT, CDR2 FQDESV (reference sequence). The CDR3 has 15 amino acids.

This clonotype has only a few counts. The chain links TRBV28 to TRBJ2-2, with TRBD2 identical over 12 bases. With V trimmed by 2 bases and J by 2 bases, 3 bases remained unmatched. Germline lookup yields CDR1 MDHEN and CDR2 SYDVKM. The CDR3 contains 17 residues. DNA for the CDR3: TGTGCCAGCAGTTTACAGACTAGCGGGGGTAACACCGGGGAGCTGTTTTTT. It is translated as CASSLQTSGGNTGELFF.

The CDR3 region is CASSPPGGGRETQYF. The CDR3 DNA reads as TGTGCCAGCAGCCCCCCTGGGGGGGGGCGAGAGACCCAGTACTTC. The chain recombines TRBV7-2 with TRBJ2-5, with D perhaps TRBD2 (7 bases). Germline-derived CDR1 and CDR2 are SGHTA and FQGNSA. The ends were cut back, 5 bases at V and 4 bases at J, with 17 bases in the middle. The CDR3 is 15 residues long.

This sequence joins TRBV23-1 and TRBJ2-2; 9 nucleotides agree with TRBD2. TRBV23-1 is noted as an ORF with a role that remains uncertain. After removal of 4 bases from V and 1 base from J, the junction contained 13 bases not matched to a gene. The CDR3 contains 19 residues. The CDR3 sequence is CASSPRMIAGARNTGELFF. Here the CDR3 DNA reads TGCGCCAGCAGTCCGAGAATGATAGCGGGAGCGAGGAACACCGGGGAGCTGTTTTTT.

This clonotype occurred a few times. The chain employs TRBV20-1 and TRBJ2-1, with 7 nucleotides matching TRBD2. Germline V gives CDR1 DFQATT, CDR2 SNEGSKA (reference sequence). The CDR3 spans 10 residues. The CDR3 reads CRGAGNEQFF. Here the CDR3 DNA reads TGCAGGGGAGCGGGGAATGAGCAGTTCTTC.

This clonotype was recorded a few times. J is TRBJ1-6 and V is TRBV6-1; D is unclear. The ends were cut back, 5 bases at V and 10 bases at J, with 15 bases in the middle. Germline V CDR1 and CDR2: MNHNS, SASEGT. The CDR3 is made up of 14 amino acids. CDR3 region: CASSRVGVGSPLHF. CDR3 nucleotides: TGTGCCAGCAGTCGAGTTGGGGTAGGATCACCCCTCCACTTT.

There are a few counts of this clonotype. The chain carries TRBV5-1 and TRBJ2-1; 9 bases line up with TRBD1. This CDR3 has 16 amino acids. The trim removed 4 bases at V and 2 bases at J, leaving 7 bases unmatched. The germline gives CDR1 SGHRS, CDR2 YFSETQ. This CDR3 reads CASSSRGQGPYNEQFF. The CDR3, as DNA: TGCGCCAGCAGCAGCCGGGGACAGGGACCCTACAATGAGCAGTTCTTC.